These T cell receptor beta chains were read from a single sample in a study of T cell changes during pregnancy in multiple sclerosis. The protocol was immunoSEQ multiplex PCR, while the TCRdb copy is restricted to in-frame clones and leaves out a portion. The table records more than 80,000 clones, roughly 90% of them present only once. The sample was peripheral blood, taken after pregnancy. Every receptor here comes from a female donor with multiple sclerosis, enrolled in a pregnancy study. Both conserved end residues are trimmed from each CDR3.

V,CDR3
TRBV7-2,ASSLEGGDETQY
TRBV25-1,ASSESPGGGNEKLF
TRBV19,ASNSPDRGGGYT
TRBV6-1,ASKGQANSPLH
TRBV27,ASSLAGGNTGELF
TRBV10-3,AISEGDRGGNIQY
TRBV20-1,SVPSGNIQY
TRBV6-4,ASSEQGGGAQH
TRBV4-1,ASSQEDRSYGYT
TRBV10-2,ASSLGGDTEAF
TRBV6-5,ASSTRGGGSEKLF
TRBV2,ASRGTGRVNEQF
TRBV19,ASSPWTSGRTGELF
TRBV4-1,ASSLKEMGNEQF
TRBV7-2,ASSLVLGAEEQY
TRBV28,ASVTGFEQY
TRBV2,ASKSGLHEKLF
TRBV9,ASSVVVSGRQGADGE
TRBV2,ASTRGRQGNGYT
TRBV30,AWRLAGAREQY
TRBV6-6,ASSPPTGRGNTEAF
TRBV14,ASSQDTLAGAVSGANVLT
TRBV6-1,ASSEAPYNERTDTQY
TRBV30,AWSVPSNTGELF
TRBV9,ASSPGTSYEQY
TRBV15,ATSRDLAGGTIY
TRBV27,ASSFQVGASEQF
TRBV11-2,ASSPVFHEQY
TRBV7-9,ATGTSGPGGTQY
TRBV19,ATLSDRGLANTIY
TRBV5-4,ASSLSDRGLGEQY
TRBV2,ASSGSGTHTDTQY
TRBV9,ASSFSGEVTDTQY
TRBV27,ASSFRVNGGYEQY
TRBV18,ASSVPTGANTGELF
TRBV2,ASSALAVTDTDTQY
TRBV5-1,ASSPGQGSLLTYEQY
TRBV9,ASSRTGEDNQPQH
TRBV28,ASGSGKRISYEQY
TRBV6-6,ASRPGTTGVTDTQY
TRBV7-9,ASNPGQAYEQY
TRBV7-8,ASSPWTGSLDRAYEQY
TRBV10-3,ATDPSGSGEQF
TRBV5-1,ASSLVRGGSDGYT
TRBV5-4,ASSSRGGGAGELF
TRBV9,ASSVDQGDTDTQY
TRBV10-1,ASRVGQGARLRETQY
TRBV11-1,ASRRGYTDTQY
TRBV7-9,ASSLAQGGTLVDYEQY
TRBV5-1,ASTPSGTSANTQY
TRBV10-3,AISGTPQGGAVLSNQPQH
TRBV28,ASSSSTSGEYNEQF
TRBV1,TSSQPVAGYKYEQY
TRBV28,ASSLQAHGYT
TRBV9,ASSPGDRLNEKLF